Below, 14 T cell receptor beta chains from the same sample are listed, as sequenced in a study of chemoradiotherapy in HPV16-positive cancers. Profiling relied on immunoSEQ multiplex PCR, and the TCRdb table lists in-frame clones only, not all of them. The sample lists tens of thousands of clones, almost 90% seen once, with just over 4% in the top ten. The sequenced sample was blood, obtained from a patient who underwent chemoradiotherapy. The origin of the receptors is a human donor with HPV-associated anogenital cancer.

The chain employs TRBV27 and TRBJ2-7, with D perhaps TRBD2 (6 bases). Trimming stripped 3 bases from V and 6 bases from J, with 18 bases between. The CDR3 has 15 amino acids. Germline CDR1 MNHEY, CDR2 SMNVEV (reference sequence). Here the CDR3 reads CASSFLRGRAIEQYF. Here the CDR3 DNA reads TGTGCCAGCAGTTTTTTGCGGGGCAGGGCTATCGAGCAGTACTTC.

This chain links TRBV19 with TRBJ2-1; D is unresolved. Trimming left V 7 bases short and J 0 bases short, with 10 bases between. Germline values: CDR1 LNHDA, CDR2 SQIVND (reference sequence). This CDR3 has 14 residues. CDR3 sequence (DNA): TGTGCCAGTACGTCGGATAGCTCCTACAATGAGCAGTTCTTC. It is translated as CASTSDSSYNEQFF.

CDR3 in amino acids: CASMPGLAGDTDTQYF. For the CDR3, the DNA is TGTGCCAGTATGCCGGGACTAGCGGGAGACACAGATACGCAGTATTTT. This chain joins TRBV19 and TRBJ2-3, with 14 nucleotides matching TRBD2. Germline CDR1 is LNHDA and CDR2 is SQIVND (reference sequence). J gave up 2 bases and V 7 bases, and 5 bases lay outside the gene matches. The CDR3 consists of 16 residues.

The gene calls are TRBV25-1 and TRBJ2-1; D is unresolved. This CDR3 contains 13 residues. CDR1 and CDR2 (germline): MGHDK, SYGVNS. V was cut by 6 bases and J by 8 bases, with 14 bases left in between. CDR3 amino acids: CASRGNDWDEQFF. CDR3 DNA: TGTGCCAGCAGGGGGAACGATTGGGATGAGCAGTTCTTC.

This clone was recorded once. The chain uses TRBV7-9 and TRBJ1-3, with a possible D match to TRBD1 (5 bases). V was shortened by 2 bases and J by 2 bases, with 22 bases between the two germline ends. The CDR3 loop spans 19 amino acids. Germline CDR1 SEHNR, CDR2 FQNEAQ (reference sequence). This chain's CDR3 is CASSLRWDPAGGAGNTIYF. CDR3 DNA sequence: TGTGCCAGCAGCTTACGATGGGACCCCGCCGGCGGGGCTGGAAACACCATATATTTT.

This clone appeared once. The rearrangement uses TRBV4-1 and TRBJ2-1; D not certain. This CDR3 contains 15 residues. The V gene's germline CDR1 is MGHRA and CDR2 YSYEKL. Trimming left V 2 bases short and J 6 bases short, with 14 bases between. The CDR3 coding sequence is TGCGCCAGCAGCCAACTTGTCGTGCGGAGCAATGAGCAGTTCTTC. Translating it yields CASSQLVVRSNEQFF.

This chain joins TRBV11-3 and TRBJ2-1; D remains ambiguous. The CDR3 extends over 16 amino acids. Trimming removed 0 bases from V and 0 bases from J, with 9 bases in between. Per the germline V gene, CDR1 is SGHNT and CDR2 is YENEEA. This chain's CDR3 is CASSLDAQSSYNEQFF. DNA for the CDR3: TGTGCCAGCAGCTTAGATGCGCAGAGCTCCTACAATGAGCAGTTCTTC.

This chain joins TRBV5-4 and TRBJ1-5; no reliable D call. V shed 2 bases and J shed 2 bases, with 11 bases lying between them. Germline lookup yields CDR1 SGHNT and CDR2 YYREEE (reference sequence). There are 15 residues in the CDR3. The CDR3 region is CASSFDPGGNQPQHF. The CDR3, as DNA: TGTGCCAGCAGCTTCGACCCAGGTGGCAATCAGCCCCAGCATTTT.

V usage is TRBV21-1 and J usage is TRBJ2-3; TRBD1, the D gene given by the table, was not confirmed from the DNA. TRBV21-1 is a listed pseudogene. The length of the CDR3 is 15 residues. This CDR3 reads CASSKTGRSTDTQYF. CDR3 sequence (DNA): TGTGCCAGCAGCAAAACAGGGAGAAGCACAGATACGCAGTATTTT.

This clone was seen once. V gene TRBV6-5 combines with J gene TRBJ1-5; TRBD1 is a possible D gene (5 bases). The CDR3 runs 13 residues. In germline, CDR1 is MNHEY, CDR2 SVGAGI. V was trimmed by 2 bases and J by 7 bases, leaving 9 bases between them. The CDR3 nucleotides are TGTGCCAGCAGTTACAGGGGAGGCCAGCCCCAGCATTTT. It encodes CASSYRGGQPQHF.

The chain recombines TRBV7-9 with TRBJ1-1; TRBD1 agrees at 7 bases. Germline loops: CDR1 SEHNR, CDR2 FQNEAQ (reference sequence). V shed 5 bases and J 1 base; nucleotides not matched to a gene: 4. The CDR3 loop spans 14 amino acids. The CDR3 bases are TGTGCCAGCAGCCGACAGGGTTCGAACACTGAAGCTTTCTTT. Its protein product is CASSRQGSNTEAFF.

The chain combines TRBV19 with TRBJ1-5; possibly TRBD1 for D (5 bases). This CDR3 contains 14 residues. Germline V gene data show CDR1 as LNHDA and CDR2 as SQIVND (reference sequence). Deletions cut 6 bases from V and 3 bases from J, with 12 bases between. The CDR3 loop is CASSKGLSNQPQHF. CDR3 nucleotides: TGTGCCAGTAGCAAGGGGCTATCCAATCAGCCCCAGCATTTT.

The chain joins TRBV12-1 to TRBJ2-7. TRBV12-1 represents a pseudogene. The CDR3 is made up of 15 amino acids. CDR3 bases: TGTGCCAGCAGCCCCGGGGGCGGGGTCTTCTACGAGCAGTACTTC. The encoded protein is CASSPGGGVFYEQYF.

The V gene is TRBV28, the J gene TRBJ1-5, with D perhaps matching TRBD1 (6 bases). In germline, CDR1 is MDHEN, CDR2 SYDVKM. This CDR3 contains 13 residues. V was trimmed by 8 bases and J by 3 bases, leaving 11 bases between them. The CDR3 spells CASQQGNNQPQHF. CDR3 DNA sequence: TGTGCCAGCCAACAGGGTAACAATCAGCCCCAGCATTTT.